Listed here are 14 T cell receptor beta chains from one sample, sequenced in a study of cytomegalovirus exposure and HLA in healthy donors. Amplification used 60 Vbeta primers and 13 Jbeta primers. Some clones are missing from TCRdb's copy, which holds only in-frame ones; the method was immunoSEQ multiplex PCR. The sample holds 150,000 to 200,000 clones, approximately 72% seen once. The sequenced sample was PBMCs. These receptors were obtained from a man aged 50-60 years in good health and CMV-seronegative.

The chain joins TRBV5-1 to TRBJ2-1; maybe TRBD1 (5 bases). CDR3 length equals 14 residues. From germline, CDR1 is SGHRS and CDR2 YFSETQ. Trimming left V 6 bases short and J 7 bases short, with 17 bases between. CDR3 region: CASTPSGAQNEQFF. The CDR3 DNA reads TGCGCCAGCACTCCTAGTGGGGCGCAAAATGAGCAGTTCTTC. Drawing the rest from reference TRBV5-1 and TRBJ2-1, the complete variable domain is KAGVTQTPRYLIKTRGQQVTLSCSPISGHRSVSWYQQTPGQGLQFLFEYFSETQRNKGNFPGRFSGRQFSNSRSEMNVSTLELGDSALYLCASTPSGAQNEQFFGPGTRLTVL.

The chain combines TRBV29-1 with TRBJ1-4, with D perhaps TRBD1 (5 bases). V shed 4 bases and J shed 5 bases, with 14 bases lying between them. The V gene's germline CDR1 is SQVTM and CDR2 ANQGSEA. There are 14 residues in the CDR3. Written as DNA, the CDR3 is TGCAGCGTTGCTCCCCTGGGGCTAAATGAAAAACTGTTTTTT. It specifies CSVAPLGLNEKLFF.

Only a few counts were recorded for this clone. This chain joins TRBV6-1 and TRBJ2-2; D perhaps matches TRBD1 (5 bases). The germline V and J ends were trimmed by 6 bases and 7 bases, with 12 bases remaining between them. The CDR3 runs to 13 residues. The germline V gene has CDR1 MNHNS and CDR2 SASEGT. CDR3 sequence (DNA): TGTGCCAGCAGACTCGACAGTCTCGGGGAGCTGTTTTTT. Residues: CASRLDSLGELFF.

The chain employs TRBV28 and TRBJ1-2, with 8 bases matching TRBD1. Unmatched junction bases numbered 6, after V lost 10 bases and J lost 5 bases. CDR1 MDHEN and CDR2 SYDVKM come from the germline V gene. This CDR3 spans 12 amino acids. DNA for the CDR3: TGTGCCACCAAGACAGGGGATTATGGCTACACCTTC. This gives the protein CATKTGDYGYTF.

The chain carries TRBV5-4 and TRBJ2-2, with 9 bases that match TRBD1. The germline V gene has CDR1 SGHNT and CDR2 YYREEE (reference sequence). The CDR3 extends over 16 amino acids. Trimming took 4 bases from V and 0 from J; bases not matched to a gene: 4. As DNA, the CDR3 is TGTGCCAGCAGCCTGGGGACAGGGCCGAACACCGGGGAGCTGTTTTTT. This gives the protein CASSLGTGPNTGELFF.

This chain joins TRBV7-9 and TRBJ2-5, with D possibly being TRBD2 (5 bases). Germline V gene sequence: CDR1 SEHNR, CDR2 FQNEAQ (reference sequence). V gave up 5 bases and J gave up 4 bases, with 8 bases separating them. The CDR3 consists of 12 residues. The CDR3 is CASSRRGETQYF. Written as DNA, the CDR3 is TGTGCCAGCAGCCGCCGGGGAGAGACCCAGTACTTC.

In nucleotides, the CDR3 is TGCGCCAGCAGCACTGGCGGGGGGGCCGTAGATACGCAGTATTTT. Translation gives CASSTGGGAVDTQYF. V gene TRBV5-1 combines with J gene TRBJ2-3; 9 bases align to TRBD2. Germline V gene sequence: CDR1 SGHRS, CDR2 YFSETQ. CDR3 length: 15 amino acids. V was pared by 4 bases and J by 5 bases, with 8 bases of the junction left unmatched.

V and J are TRBV6-6 and TRBJ2-7; D remains unclear. CDR3 length: 13 residues. Germline assignment: CDR1 MNHNY and CDR2 SVGAGI (reference sequence). Trimming pared 2 bases from V and 4 bases from J, leaving 9 bases between. This CDR3 reads CASSYPPKYEQYF. CDR3 DNA sequence: TGTGCCAGCAGTTACCCGCCTAAATACGAGCAGTACTTC.

The chain recombines TRBV5-4 with TRBJ2-6; 7 nucleotides align to TRBD1. Trimming took 4 bases from V and 0 from J; bases not matched to a gene: 7. CDR1 and CDR2 (germline): SGHNT, YYREEE (reference sequence). This CDR3 is 17 amino acids long. The DNA of the CDR3 is TGTGCCAGCAGCAACCGACAGGGCCTCTCTGGGGCCAACGTCCTGACTTTC. Translated, it gives CASSNRQGLSGANVLTF.

V is TRBV7-6 and J is TRBJ1-2, with 8 bases aligning to TRBD1. The CDR3 totals 14 residues. Germline CDR1 and CDR2: SGHVS and FNYEAQ. V shed 2 bases, J shed 6 bases, and the junction held 5 bases outside the gene matches. CDR3 bases: TGTGCCAGCAGCTTAAAAGCAGGGGGCAATGGCTACACCTTC. Its translation: CASSLKAGGNGYTF.

This clone was picked up a small number of times. The junction does not match germline at one end; this may be a read error. This chain connects TRBV7-9 to TRBJ1-4, with D possibly being TRBD1 (6 bases). Germline lookup yields CDR1 SEHNR and CDR2 FQNEAQ (reference sequence). CDR3 length equals 14 residues. CDR3 loop: CASSPDRWNEKLLF. In DNA form, the CDR3 reads TGTGCCAGCAGCCCGGACAGATGGAATGAAAAACTGCTTTTT.

J is TRBJ2-7 and V is TRBV5-8, with D possibly TRBD2 on 6 matching bases. The germline gives CDR1 SGHTS, CDR2 YDEGEE. V was pared by 0 bases and J by 3 bases, with 13 bases between. The CDR3 has 15 amino acids. DNA of the CDR3: TGTGCCAGCAGCTTGGCCATAGGAGGGCTCTACGAGCAGTACTTC. This encodes CASSLAIGGLYEQYF.

This chain uses TRBV28 with TRBJ2-7; 7 bases fit TRBD2. Germline V gene data show CDR1 as MDHEN and CDR2 as SYDVKM. The CDR3 is 15 amino acids. V gave up 5 bases and J gave up 1 base; unmatched junction bases: 8. The CDR3 is CASSVGGTSSYEQYF. The CDR3 coding sequence is TGTGCCAGCAGTGTCGGGGGGACCAGTTCCTACGAGCAGTACTTC.

The chain carries TRBV6-1 and TRBJ2-7; a weak D match, TRBD2 (8 bases). The CDR3 has 15 amino acids. Germline CDR1 is MNHNS and CDR2 is SASEGT. Trimming left V 3 bases short and J 2 bases short, with 14 bases between. CDR3 DNA sequence: TGTGCCAGCAGTGATCGGGGGGGACAGACCTACGAGCAGTACTTC. It codes for CASSDRGGQTYEQYF.